This T cell receptor beta chain was observed in a study of blood T cells in healthy people across ages. Donation came from healthy Caucasian individuals in Russia who were aged roughly 6 to 95. This CDR3 comprises 16 residues. The germline V and J ends were trimmed by 5 bases and 4 bases, with 15 bases remaining between them. Alongside a J-beta primer mix, a sample-barcoded 5' primer served in a second PCR lasting about 7 to 11 cycles. Each cDNA molecule was tagged by a template-switch adaptor with 12 random nucleotides. TCRdb re-called the 5' RACE reads through MiXCR, storing one row per CDR3 protein. The sample holds hundreds of thousands of distinct CDR3 sequences, just under 25% seen once. This clonotype was detected only a few times. These data also formed part of another study, on T cells of mothers and their children.

Input material: blood. The chain uses TRBV12-3 or TRBV12-4 and TRBJ1-6; a possible D gene is TRBD1 (6 bases). The TCR sequence derives from a boy aged 10-17 years in good health. CDR3 in DNA: TGTGCCAGCAGTACCGAGGACAGCTTGTATAATTCACCCCTCCACTTT. Translation: CASSTEDSLYNSPLHF.